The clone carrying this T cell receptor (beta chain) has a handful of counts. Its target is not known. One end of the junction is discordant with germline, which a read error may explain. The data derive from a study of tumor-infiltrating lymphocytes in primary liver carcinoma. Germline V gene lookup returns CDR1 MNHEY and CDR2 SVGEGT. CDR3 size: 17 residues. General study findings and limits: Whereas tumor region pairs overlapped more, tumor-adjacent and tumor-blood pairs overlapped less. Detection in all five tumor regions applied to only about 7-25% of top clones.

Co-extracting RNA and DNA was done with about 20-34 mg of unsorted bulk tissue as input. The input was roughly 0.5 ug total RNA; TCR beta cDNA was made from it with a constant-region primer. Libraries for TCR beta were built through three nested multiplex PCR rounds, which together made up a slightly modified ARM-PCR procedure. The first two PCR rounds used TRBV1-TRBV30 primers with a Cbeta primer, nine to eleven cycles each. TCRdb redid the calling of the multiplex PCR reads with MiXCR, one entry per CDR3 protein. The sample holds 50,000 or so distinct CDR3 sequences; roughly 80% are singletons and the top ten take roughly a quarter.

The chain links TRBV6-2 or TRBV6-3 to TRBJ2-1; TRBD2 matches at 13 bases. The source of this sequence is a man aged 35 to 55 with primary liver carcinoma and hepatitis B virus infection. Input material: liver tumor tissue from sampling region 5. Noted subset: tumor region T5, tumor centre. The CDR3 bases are TGTGACAGCAGCCCGCGGACTAGCGGGAGCTCCTACAGTGAGCAGTTCTTC. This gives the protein CDSSPRTSGSSYSEQFF.